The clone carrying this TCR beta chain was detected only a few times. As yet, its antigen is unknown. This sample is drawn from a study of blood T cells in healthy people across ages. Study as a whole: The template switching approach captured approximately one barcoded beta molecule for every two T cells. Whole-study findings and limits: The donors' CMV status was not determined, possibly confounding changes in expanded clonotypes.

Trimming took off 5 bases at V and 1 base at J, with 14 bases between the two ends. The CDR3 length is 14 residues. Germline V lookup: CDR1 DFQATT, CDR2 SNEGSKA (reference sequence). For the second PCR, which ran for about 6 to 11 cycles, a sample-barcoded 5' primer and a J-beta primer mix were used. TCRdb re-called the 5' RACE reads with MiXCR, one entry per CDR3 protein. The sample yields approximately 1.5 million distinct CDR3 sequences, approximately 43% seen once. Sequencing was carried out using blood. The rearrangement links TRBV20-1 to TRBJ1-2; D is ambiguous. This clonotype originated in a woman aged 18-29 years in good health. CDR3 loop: CSAPPIAYNYGYTF. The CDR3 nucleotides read TGCAGTGCTCCTCCCATTGCATATAACTATGGCTACACCTTC.